This TCR beta chain is drawn from a study of CD8 T cells in Susac syndrome. Study-wide results and limits: Clonal expansion was present among Susac CD8+ cells. This expansion reached its peak in TEMRA cells and in active patients.

The CDR3 is made up of 17 amino acids. Trimming took off 0 bases at V and 1 base at J, with 17 bases between the two ends. Per germline, CDR1 DFQATT and CDR2 SNEGSKA (reference sequence). About this clonotype: Its specificity is unknown.

After extraction with the RNeasy kit, about 0.5 to 1 ug of the RNA was reverse transcribed using random hexamers. The CDR3 of TCR beta was amplified by immunoSEQ multiplex PCR across 54 Vbeta and 13 Jbeta. TCRdb re-called the immunoSEQ multiplex PCR reads through MiXCR, storing one row per CDR3 protein. This table holds approximately 120,000 distinct CDR3 sequences, around 94% found once. V is TRBV20-1 and J is TRBJ2-3; D unclear. The clonotype comes from a human donor with Susac syndrome. The sample taken for sequencing was CD8+ T cells from PBMCs. The CDR3 DNA reads TGCAGTGCTAGAGATCCCGAGAGCCCCTCAGGCACAGATACGCAGTATTTT. Translation: CSARDPESPSGTDTQYF.